Below are 17 T cell receptor beta chains sequenced from a single sample in a study of cytomegalovirus exposure and HLA in healthy donors (dated by TCRdb to about 2017). Libraries were prepared through the immunoSEQ multiplex PCR assay. A mixture of 60 forward primers for TCR Vbeta segments and 13 reverse primers for TCR Jbeta segments was used in the multiplex PCR. Not all clones reach the TCRdb copy of this immuneACCESS table, which keeps in-frame sequences only. Checked studies attribute under half of the gap to unresolved V genes and leave the rest unexplained. The sample records 90,000 to 120,000 clones, approximately 74% of which are singletons. The ten largest clones represent 14% of the sample. The sequencing input was PBMCs. Source of these receptors: a woman aged 40-49 years in good health and CMV-seropositive.

CDR3 DNA sequence: TGTGCCAGCAGACGACAGGGGATTAATTCACCCCTCCACTTT. Translating gives CASRRQGINSPLHF. V usage is TRBV6-5 and J usage is TRBJ1-6, with 8 bases fitting TRBD1. This CDR3 contains 14 residues. CDR1 and CDR2 (germline): MNHEY, SVGAGI. V lost 6 bases and J lost 6; bases outside the gene matches: 4.

The V gene is TRBV6-1, the J gene TRBJ1-6, with 9 bases lining up with TRBD1. The CDR3 is 12 residues long. CDR1 and CDR2 from the germline V gene are MNHNS and SASEGT. Trimming at V came to 5 bases and at J to 11 bases, leaving 1 base not matched to a gene. CDR3: CASSTGGAPLHF. The CDR3, as DNA: TGTGCCAGCAGTACAGGGGGCGCACCCCTCCACTTT.

The gene calls are TRBV30 and TRBJ1-6; tentatively, D is TRBD1 (5 bases). The V and J ends lost 6 bases and 7 bases respectively, with 16 bases between them. The CDR3 runs 14 residues. Germline V gene lookup returns CDR1 GTSNPN and CDR2 SVGIG (reference sequence). The DNA of the CDR3 is TGTGCCTGCTCGGCGGGGCAGGGAAATTCACCCCTCCACTTT. Its translation: CACSAGQGNSPLHF.

The sample holds a few counts of this clone. J is TRBJ1-4 and V is TRBV30, with D unresolved. The V and J ends lost 2 bases and 8 bases respectively, with 12 bases between them. The CDR3 extends over 13 amino acids. The germline V gene encodes CDR1 GTSNPN and CDR2 SVGIG (reference sequence). The CDR3 nucleotides read TGTGCCTGGAGTTGGAGACGTTTGGAAAAACTGTTTTTT. Protein: CAWSWRRLEKLFF. Drawing the rest from reference TRBV30 and TRBJ1-4, the complete variable domain is SQTIHQWPATLVQPVGSPLSLECTVEGTSNPNLYWYRQAAGRGLQLLFYSVGIGQISSEVPQNLSASRPQDRQFILSSKKLLLSDSGFYLCAWSWRRLEKLFFGSGTQLSVL.

The chain has TRBV18 and TRBJ1-5, with TRBD1 as a possible D gene (5 bases). The germline V gene has CDR1 KGHSH and CDR2 LQKENI. This CDR3 comprises 14 residues. V lost 3 bases, J lost 6 bases, and 12 bases lay in between. The CDR3 DNA reads as TGTGCCAGCTCACCGACGCAGGGCGTTCAGCCCCAGCATTTT. It codes for CASSPTQGVQPQHF.

This clone was seen only a few times. V usage is TRBV12-5 and J usage is TRBJ1-2, with a possible D match to TRBD1 (5 bases). Germline CDR1 is LGHNT and CDR2 is FRNRAP. CDR3 length: 15 amino acids. Trimming left V 2 bases short and J 8 bases short, with 18 bases between. This CDR3 is CASGLFGGEGEGYTF. CDR3 sequence (DNA): TGTGCTAGTGGTTTGTTCGGGGGAGAGGGAGAAGGCTACACCTTC.

CDR3 sequence: CASSQVWAYEQYF. The DNA of the CDR3 is TGTGCCAGCAGCCAAGTCTGGGCTTACGAGCAGTACTTC. V usage is TRBV4-2 and J usage is TRBJ2-7, with D hard to call. Germline V gene data show CDR1 as LGHNA and CDR2 as YNFKEQ. Trimming pared 1 base from V and 4 bases from J, leaving 8 bases between. This CDR3 spans 13 amino acids.

The chain recombines TRBV5-1 with TRBJ2-6; 11 positions match TRBD1. V lost 3 bases and J lost 3; bases outside the gene matches: 5. The CDR3 sequence is 17 residues long. Per the germline V gene, CDR1 is SGHRS and CDR2 is YFSETQ. DNA of the CDR3: TGCGCCAGCAGCTCCGGACAGGGGGCGGGTGGGGCCAACGTCCTGACTTTC. Amino acid sequence: CASSSGQGAGGANVLTF. The variable domain in full, completed from reference TRBV5-1 and TRBJ2-6, reads KAGVTQTPRYLIKTRGQQVTLSCSPISGHRSVSWYQQTPGQGLQFLFEYFSETQRNKGNFPGRFSGRQFSNSRSEMNVSTLELGDSALYLCASSSGQGAGGANVLTFGAGSRLTVL.

The chain uses TRBV5-1 and TRBJ2-1, with 10 nucleotides matching TRBD1. The germline V gene encodes CDR1 SGHRS and CDR2 YFSETQ. V gave up 5 bases and J gave up 3 bases; unmatched junction bases: 5. CDR3 size: 15 residues. CDR3 DNA sequence: TGCGCCAGCAGTCCCGGGACAGGGGACTACAATGAGCAGTTCTTC. Protein: CASSPGTGDYNEQFF.

The chain uses TRBV5-4 and TRBJ2-7, with 7 bases matching TRBD1. This CDR3 comprises 15 residues. V trimming: 4 bases; J trimming: 2 bases; junction bases outside the gene matches: 9. Germline CDR1 SGHNT, CDR2 YYREEE (reference sequence). CDR3 sequence reads: CASSRGQPEAYEQYF. In DNA, the CDR3 is TGTGCCAGCAGCAGGGGACAGCCCGAGGCCTACGAGCAGTACTTC. Drawing the rest from reference TRBV5-4 and TRBJ2-7, the complete variable domain is ETGVTQSPTHLIKTRGQQVTLRCSSQSGHNTVSWYQQALGQGPQFIFQYYREEENGRGNFPPRFSGLQFPNYSSELNVNALELDDSALYLCASSRGQPEAYEQYFGPGTRLTVT.

CDR3 protein: CAISEVEGFGTEAFF. In nucleotides, the CDR3 is TGTGCCATCAGTGAGGTGGAGGGATTTGGCACTGAAGCTTTCTTT. J is TRBJ1-1 and V is TRBV10-3; D unclear. CDR1 and CDR2 (germline): ENHRY, SYGVKD. CDR3 length equals 15 residues. V was cut by 2 bases and J by 4 bases, with 14 bases left in between.

The gene calls are TRBV30 and TRBJ1-1, with 11 bases lining up with TRBD1. CDR3 length: 12 residues. The J segment lost 11 bases and the V segment lost 2 bases, leaving 4 bases of the junction unmatched. Per germline, CDR1 GTSNPN and CDR2 SVGIG (reference sequence). CDR3 loop: CAWSRDRGMAFF. In nucleotides, the CDR3 is TGTGCCTGGAGTAGGGACAGGGGGATGGCTTTCTTT.

The CDR3 sequence is CASSPTGGSYEQYF. CDR3 in DNA: TGTGCCAGCTCACCAACAGGGGGCTCCTACGAGCAGTACTTC. The chain couples TRBV18 to TRBJ2-7; 8 bases are a match to TRBD1. Germline trimming cut 2 bases from V and 0 bases from J; bases unmatched to any gene: 0. Germline-derived CDR1 and CDR2 are KGHSH and LQKENI. The CDR3 spans 14 residues.

This clone was seen only a few times. V is TRBV7-2 and J is TRBJ1-2; 8 bases line up with TRBD1. In germline, CDR1 is SGHTA, CDR2 FQGNSA. Unmatched junction bases numbered 2, after V lost 0 bases and J lost 5 bases. This CDR3 is built from 14 residues. The CDR3 sequence is CASSLAQGAYGYTF. CDR3 nucleotides: TGTGCCAGCAGCTTAGCGCAGGGGGCATATGGCTACACCTTC.

The V gene is TRBV4-2, the J gene TRBJ1-5; the D gene is possibly TRBD1 (5 bases). Looked up from germline, CDR1 is LGHNA and CDR2 is YNFKEQ. Trimming stripped 1 base from V and 7 bases from J, with 11 bases between. This CDR3 has 14 residues. The chain's CDR3 is CASSQVGEGQPQHF. Here the CDR3 DNA reads TGTGCCAGCAGCCAAGTGGGGGAGGGGCAGCCCCAGCATTTT.

This clone has a single count. The rearrangement links TRBV9 to TRBJ2-7; 11 nucleotides align to TRBD1. The CDR3 runs 14 residues. Germline CDR1 is SGDLS and CDR2 is YYNGEE. V lost 4 bases and J lost 3; bases outside the gene matches: 3. CDR3 in amino acids: CASSRGQGGYEQYF. In DNA form, the CDR3 reads TGTGCCAGCAGCCGGGGACAGGGGGGCTACGAGCAGTACTTC.

The J gene is TRBJ1-1, the V gene TRBV27, with D tentatively TRBD1 (5 bases). V was shortened by 2 bases and J by 4 bases, with 11 bases between the two germline ends. This CDR3 spans 14 amino acids. Germline values: CDR1 MNHEY, CDR2 SMNVEV (reference sequence). The CDR3 bases are TGTGCCAGCAGTTTAGTTCAGGGAGGCACTGAAGCTTTCTTT. Residues: CASSLVQGGTEAFF.